This T cell receptor beta chain originates from a study of blood T cell repertoires in COVID-19. Study context: Spain, Italy and the United States supplied samples that represented acute and convalescent COVID-19. PBMCs, B-cell-depleted T cells, or T cells provided the cDNA or gDNA that made up the material.

In the authors' methods: Amplified reference gene primers provided the basis for estimating nucleated cell counts. Sequencing was performed with immunoSEQ multiplex PCR; in TCRdb, only in-frame clones are kept and a portion is missing. That table supplies the V and J calls and clone size; D and trimming were determined from the DNA. The sample has roughly 330,000 clones; around four fifths are singletons. After removal of 0 bases from V and 3 bases from J, the junction contained 15 bases not matched to a gene. The germline CDR1 and CDR2 sequences are LGHDT and YNNKEL (reference sequence). CDR3 length: 20 amino acids.

V is TRBV3-1 (or the pseudogene TRBV3-2) and J is TRBJ2-5; TRBD2 matches 11 bases. The sample comprised peripheral blood. The sequence derives from a woman aged 50 to 65 with acute or convalescent COVID-19. The CDR3 sequence: CASSQEGTSGRVGTKETQYF. The CDR3 DNA reads as TGTGCCAGCAGCCAAGAAGGAACTAGCGGGAGAGTGGGGACCAAAGAGACCCAGTACTTC.